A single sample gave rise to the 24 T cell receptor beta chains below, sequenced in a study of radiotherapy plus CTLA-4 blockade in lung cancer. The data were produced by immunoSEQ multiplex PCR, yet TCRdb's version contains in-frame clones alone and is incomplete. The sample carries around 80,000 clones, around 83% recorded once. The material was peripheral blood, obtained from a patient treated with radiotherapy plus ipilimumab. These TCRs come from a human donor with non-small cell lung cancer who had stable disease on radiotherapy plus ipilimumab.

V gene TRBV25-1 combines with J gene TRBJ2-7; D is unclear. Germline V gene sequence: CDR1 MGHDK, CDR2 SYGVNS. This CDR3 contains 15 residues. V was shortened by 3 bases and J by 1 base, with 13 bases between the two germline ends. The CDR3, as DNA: TGTGCCAGCAGTGACCCGGAAGTGCCTTCCTACGAGCAGTACTTC. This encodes CASSDPEVPSYEQYF.

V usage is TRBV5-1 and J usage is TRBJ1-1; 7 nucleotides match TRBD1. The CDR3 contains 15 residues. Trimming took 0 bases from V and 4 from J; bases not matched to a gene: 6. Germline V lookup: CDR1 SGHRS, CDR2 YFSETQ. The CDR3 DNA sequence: TGCGCCAGCAGCTTGGCTGAAGGGGGCGGCACTGAAGCTTTCTTT. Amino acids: CASSLAEGGGTEAFF.

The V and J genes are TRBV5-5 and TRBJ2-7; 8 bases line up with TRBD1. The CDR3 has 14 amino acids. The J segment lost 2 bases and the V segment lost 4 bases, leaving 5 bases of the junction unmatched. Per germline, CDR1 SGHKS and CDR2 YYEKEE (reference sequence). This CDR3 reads CASSIRDRTYEQYF. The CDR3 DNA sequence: TGTGCCAGCAGCATCCGGGACAGGACCTACGAGCAGTACTTC.

CDR3 DNA: TGTGCCAGCAGCGAGTACAGGGGGCGGGTGCAGTTCTTC. It is translated as CASSEYRGRVQFF. The chain uses TRBV7-2 and TRBJ2-1; the match to TRBD1 covers 9 bases. This CDR3 is built from 13 residues. The V gene end was trimmed by 5 bases and the J gene end by 12 bases; junction bases not matched to a gene: 8. Per the germline V gene, CDR1 is SGHTA and CDR2 is FQGNSA.

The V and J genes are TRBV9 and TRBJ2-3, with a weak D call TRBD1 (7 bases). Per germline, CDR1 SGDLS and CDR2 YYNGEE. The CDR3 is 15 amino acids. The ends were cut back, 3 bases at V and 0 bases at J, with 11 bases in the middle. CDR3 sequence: CASSGGTASTDTQYF. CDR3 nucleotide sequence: TGTGCCAGCAGCGGCGGGACAGCTAGCACAGATACGCAGTATTTT.

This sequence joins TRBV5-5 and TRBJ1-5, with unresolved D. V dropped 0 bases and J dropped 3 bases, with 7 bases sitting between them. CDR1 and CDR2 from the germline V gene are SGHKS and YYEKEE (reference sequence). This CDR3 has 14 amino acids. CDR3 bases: TGTGCCAGCAGCTTGGTCGGATTCAATCAGCCCCAGCATTTT. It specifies CASSLVGFNQPQHF. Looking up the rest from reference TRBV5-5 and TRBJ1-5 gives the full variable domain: DAGVTQSPTHLIKTRGQQVTLRCSPISGHKSVSWYQQVLGQGPQFIFQYYEKEERGRGNFPDRFSARQFPNYSSELNVNALLLGDSALYLCASSLVGFNQPQHFGDGTRLSIL.

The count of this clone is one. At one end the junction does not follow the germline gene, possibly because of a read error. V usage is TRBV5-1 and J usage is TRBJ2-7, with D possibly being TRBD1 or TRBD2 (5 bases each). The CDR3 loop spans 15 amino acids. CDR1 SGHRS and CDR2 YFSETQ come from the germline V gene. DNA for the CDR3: TGCGCCAACAGCCCCCTCGGGGCCAGCTCCTACGAGCAGTACTTC. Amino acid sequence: CANSPLGASSYEQYF.

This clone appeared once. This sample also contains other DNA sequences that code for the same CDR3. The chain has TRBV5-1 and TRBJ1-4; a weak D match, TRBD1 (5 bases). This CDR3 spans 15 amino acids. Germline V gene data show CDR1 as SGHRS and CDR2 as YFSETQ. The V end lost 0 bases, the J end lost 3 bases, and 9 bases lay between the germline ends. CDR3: CASSLGGAANEKLFF. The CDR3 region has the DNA TGCGCCAGCAGCTTGGGTGGGGCGGCTAATGAAAAACTGTTTTTT. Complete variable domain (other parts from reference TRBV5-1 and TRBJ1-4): KAGVTQTPRYLIKTRGQQVTLSCSPISGHRSVSWYQQTPGQGLQFLFEYFSETQRNKGNFPGRFSGRQFSNSRSEMNVSTLELGDSALYLCASSLGGAANEKLFFGSGTQLSVL.

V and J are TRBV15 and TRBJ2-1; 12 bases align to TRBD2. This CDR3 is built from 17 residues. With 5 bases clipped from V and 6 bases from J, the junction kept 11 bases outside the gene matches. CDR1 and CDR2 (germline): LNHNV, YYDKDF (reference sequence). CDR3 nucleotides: TGTGCCACCAGCGCCCGGACCGGGACTAGCGGGCGCAATGAGCAGTTCTTC. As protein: CATSARTGTSGRNEQFF.

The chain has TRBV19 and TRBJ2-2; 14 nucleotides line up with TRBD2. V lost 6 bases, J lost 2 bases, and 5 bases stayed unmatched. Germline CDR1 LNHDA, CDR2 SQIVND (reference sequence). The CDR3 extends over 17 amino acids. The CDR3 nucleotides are TGTGCCAGTAGGAGACTAGCGGGAGGGCCTAACACCGGGGAGCTGTTTTTT. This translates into CASRRLAGGPNTGELFF.

Here the CDR3 DNA reads TGTGCCAGCAGTCCCCGCGGAGGGAGTCCCTACGAGCAGTACTTC. Translation: CASSPRGGSPYEQYF. The chain carries TRBV5-4 and TRBJ2-7; possibly TRBD2 for D (6 bases). CDR1 is SGHNT, CDR2 YYREEE, per germline (reference sequence). Trimming pared 5 bases from V and 2 bases from J, leaving 17 bases between. The CDR3 contains 15 residues. The variable domain in full, completed from reference TRBV5-4 and TRBJ2-7, reads ETGVTQSPTHLIKTRGQQVTLRCSSQSGHNTVSWYQQALGQGPQFIFQYYREEENGRGNFPPRFSGLQFPNYSSELNVNALELDDSALYLCASSPRGGSPYEQYFGPGTRLTVT.

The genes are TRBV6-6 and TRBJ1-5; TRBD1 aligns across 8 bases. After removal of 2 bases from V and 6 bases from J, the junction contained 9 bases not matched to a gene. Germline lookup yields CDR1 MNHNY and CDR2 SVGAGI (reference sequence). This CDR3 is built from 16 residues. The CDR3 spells CASSYVAGGAGQPQHF. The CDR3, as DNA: TGTGCCAGCAGTTACGTGGCAGGGGGCGCGGGTCAGCCCCAGCATTTT.

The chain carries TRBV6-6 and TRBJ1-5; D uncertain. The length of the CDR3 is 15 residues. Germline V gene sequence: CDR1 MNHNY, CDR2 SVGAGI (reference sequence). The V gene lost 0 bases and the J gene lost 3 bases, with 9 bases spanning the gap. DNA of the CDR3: TGTGCCAGCAGTTACTCGGGCAGTTTCAATCAGCCCCAGCATTTT. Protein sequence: CASSYSGSFNQPQHF.

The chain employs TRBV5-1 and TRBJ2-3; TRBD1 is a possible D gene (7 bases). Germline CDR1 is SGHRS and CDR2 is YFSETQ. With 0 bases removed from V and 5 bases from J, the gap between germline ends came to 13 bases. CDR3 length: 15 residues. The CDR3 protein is CASSLARGRGDTQYF. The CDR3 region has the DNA TGCGCCAGCAGCTTGGCGAGGGGGCGGGGAGATACGCAGTATTTT.

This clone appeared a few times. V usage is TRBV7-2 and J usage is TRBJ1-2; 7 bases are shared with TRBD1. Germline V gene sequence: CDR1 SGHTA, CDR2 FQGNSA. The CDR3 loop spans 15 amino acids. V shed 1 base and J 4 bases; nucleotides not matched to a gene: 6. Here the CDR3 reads CASSLDNRGFYGYTF. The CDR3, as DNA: TGTGCCAGCAGCTTAGATAACAGGGGCTTCTATGGCTACACCTTC.

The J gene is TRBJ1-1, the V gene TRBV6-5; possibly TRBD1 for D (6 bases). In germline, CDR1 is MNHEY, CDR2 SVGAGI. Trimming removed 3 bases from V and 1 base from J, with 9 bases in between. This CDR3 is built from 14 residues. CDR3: CASSYPGQNTEAFF. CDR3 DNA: TGTGCCAGCAGTTATCCGGGACAGAACACTGAAGCTTTCTTT.

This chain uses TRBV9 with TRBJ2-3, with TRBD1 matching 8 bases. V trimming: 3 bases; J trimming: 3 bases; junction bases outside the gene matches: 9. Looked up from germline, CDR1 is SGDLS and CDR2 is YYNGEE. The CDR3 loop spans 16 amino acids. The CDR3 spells CASSAQAGGRTDTQYF. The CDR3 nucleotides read TGTGCCAGCAGCGCCCAGGCAGGGGGCAGAACAGATACGCAGTATTTT.

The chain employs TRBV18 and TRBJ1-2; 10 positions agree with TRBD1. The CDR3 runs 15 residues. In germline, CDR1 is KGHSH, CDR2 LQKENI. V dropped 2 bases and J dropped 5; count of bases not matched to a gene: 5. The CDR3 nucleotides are TGTGCCAGCTCACCATTCGGGGACAGGGGTTATGGCTACACCTTC. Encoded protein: CASSPFGDRGYGYTF.

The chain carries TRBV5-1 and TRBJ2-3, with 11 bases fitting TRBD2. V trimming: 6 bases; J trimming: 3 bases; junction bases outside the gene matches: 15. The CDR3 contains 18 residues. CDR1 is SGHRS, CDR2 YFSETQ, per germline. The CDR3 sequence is CASTPLGLSGGATDTQYF. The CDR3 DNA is TGCGCCAGCACCCCCCTCGGGCTTAGCGGGGGGGCGACAGATACGCAGTATTTT.

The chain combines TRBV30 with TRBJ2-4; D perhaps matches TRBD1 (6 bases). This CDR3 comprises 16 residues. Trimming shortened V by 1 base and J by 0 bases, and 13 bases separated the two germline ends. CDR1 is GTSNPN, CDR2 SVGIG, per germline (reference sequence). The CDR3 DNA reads TGTGCCTGGAGTGGGGAAGGGGACAAAGCCAAAAACATTCAGTACTTC. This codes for CAWSGEGDKAKNIQYF.

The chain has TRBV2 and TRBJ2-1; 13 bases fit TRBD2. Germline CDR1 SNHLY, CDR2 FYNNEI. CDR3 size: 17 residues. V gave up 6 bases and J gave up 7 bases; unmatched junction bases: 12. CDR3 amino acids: CASSPNLLAGGYNEQFF. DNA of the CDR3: TGTGCCAGCAGCCCTAACTTACTAGCGGGAGGGTATAATGAGCAGTTCTTC.

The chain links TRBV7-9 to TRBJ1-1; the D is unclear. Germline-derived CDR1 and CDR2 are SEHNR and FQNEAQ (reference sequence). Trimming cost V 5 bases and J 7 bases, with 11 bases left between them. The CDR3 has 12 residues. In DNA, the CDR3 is TGTGCCAGCAGCGAAAGGGTGGGTGAAGCTTTCTTT. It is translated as CASSERVGEAFF.

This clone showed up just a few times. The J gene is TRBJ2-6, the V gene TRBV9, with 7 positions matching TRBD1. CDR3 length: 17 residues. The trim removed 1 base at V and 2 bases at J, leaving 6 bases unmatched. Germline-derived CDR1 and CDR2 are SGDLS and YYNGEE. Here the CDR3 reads CASSVPSTGTGANVLTF. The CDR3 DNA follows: TGTGCCAGCAGCGTACCTTCGACAGGGACTGGGGCCAACGTCCTGACTTTC.

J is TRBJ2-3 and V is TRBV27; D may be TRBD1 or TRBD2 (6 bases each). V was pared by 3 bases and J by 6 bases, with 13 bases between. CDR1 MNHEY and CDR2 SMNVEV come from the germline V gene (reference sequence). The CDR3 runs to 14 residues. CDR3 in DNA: TGTGCCAGCAGTTTTCAGGGGAGGACGGATACGCAGTATTTT. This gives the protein CASSFQGRTDTQYF.